This T cell receptor beta chain was retrieved from a study of OX40 agonist ivuxolimab in advanced cancers. Study-wide context: Ivuxolimab was a fully human IgG2 agonistic monoclonal antibody targeting the costimulatory receptor OX40 (CD134). Intravenous ivuxolimab was administered to patients every 2 weeks at six dose levels: 0.01, 0.1, 0.3, 1.5, 3 and 10 mg/kg. Among the 52 dose-escalation patients, about 20 had hepatocellular carcinoma, approximately 15 melanoma, 9 renal cell carcinoma and 9 head and neck cancer. In the dose-escalation cohort, more than 75% of patients were male, and the mean age was around 60 years, with a range of about 23 to 80. Patients were allowed to have had prior anti-PD-1, anti-PD-L1 or anti-CTLA-4 therapy, and approximately 40% of the dose-escalation patients had been treated with checkpoint inhibitors. Three dose-escalation patients achieved partial responses, one with hepatocellular carcinoma and two with cutaneous melanoma. Peripheral TCRbeta sequencing aimed to test whether ivuxolimab altered TCR sequence diversity and caused clonal T-cell expansion. The paper describes the monotherapy dose-escalation part (N of about 52 patients) of the phase I trial of ivuxolimab.

As concerns this clone: What antigen it recognizes has not been identified. Base qualities are not provided; no much larger clone lies one nucleotide away.

Beyond this particular receptor, the publication reports: Clonal expansion of both CD4+ and CD8+ blood T cells was observed from baseline to week 6 at doses 0.1 to 3.0 mg/kg. Which antigens the clonally expanded peripheral T cells were specific for was not determined. In the 0.1-3.0 mg/kg groups, partial responders were among the patients with the lowest normalized peripheral clonal expansion, particularly in CD8+ T cells. After ivuxolimab, more expanded clones were found on average in CD8+ T cells than in CD4+ T cells. Low levels of normalized T-cell clonal expansion were also seen in some nonresponding patients.

To sequence the TCRbeta CDR3 region, genomic DNA was isolated from the sorted cells. The immunoSEQ Assay was used for sequencing of TCRbeta CDR3 regions. Imported from immuneACCESS, the table was reduced by TCRdb to in-frame sequences with V and J called. These copies leave out some clones; in studies compared against another copy, an unresolved V gene accounts for under half, and the cause of the remainder is not known. The table for this sample lists about 49,000 clones; 85% to 95% of them were counted only once. The biggest ten clones account for 9.5% to 11% of the sample. Patients with autoimmune disease history or receiving systemic immunosuppression were excluded from the trial. Peripheral blood for TCR sequencing was drawn from every dose cohort at baseline, at cycle 4 day 1 and at cycle 7 day 1. Samples came from an open-label, multicenter, first-in-human phase I dose-escalation trial of ivuxolimab. Adults with locally advanced or metastatic melanoma, renal cell, hepatocellular, or head and neck squamous cell carcinoma were enrolled in the trial. Before TCR sequencing, CD4+ and CD8+ T cells were separately sorted from peripheral blood.

Based on the germline V gene (reference sequence), the CDR1 and CDR2 sequences are SGHNT and YYREEE. V is reduced by 4 bases and J by 1 base, leaving a spacing of 11 bases between them. The CDR3 runs 14 amino acids, cysteine and phenylalanine included. Just CDR3 DNA is preserved here, 42 bases in frame from base 1. The rearranged chain carries TRBV5-4 and TRBJ1-1; no D gene can be assigned with confidence. The specimen was CD4+ or CD8+ T cells sorted from blood, collected in a trial of the OX40 agonist ivuxolimab. The clonotype comes from an adult with an advanced solid tumor such as melanoma, head and neck, liver or kidney cancer. The CDR3 amino acid sequence is: CASSDRTSNTEAFF. In nucleotide form, the sequence is TGTGCCAGCAGCGACCGGACTTCGAACACTGAAGCTTTCTTT.